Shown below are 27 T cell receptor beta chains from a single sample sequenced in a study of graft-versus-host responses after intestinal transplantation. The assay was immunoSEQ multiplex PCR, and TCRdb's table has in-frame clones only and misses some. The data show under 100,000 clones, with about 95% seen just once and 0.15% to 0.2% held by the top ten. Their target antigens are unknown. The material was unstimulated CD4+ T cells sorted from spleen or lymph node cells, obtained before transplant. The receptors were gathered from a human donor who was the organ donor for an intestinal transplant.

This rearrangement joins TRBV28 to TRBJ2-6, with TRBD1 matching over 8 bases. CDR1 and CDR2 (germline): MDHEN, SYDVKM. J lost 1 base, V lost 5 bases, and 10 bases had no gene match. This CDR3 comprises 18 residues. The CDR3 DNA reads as TGTGCCAGCAGTACGAGGACAGGGTCGATTTCTGGGGCCAACGTCCTGACTTTC. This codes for CASSTRTGSISGANVLTF.

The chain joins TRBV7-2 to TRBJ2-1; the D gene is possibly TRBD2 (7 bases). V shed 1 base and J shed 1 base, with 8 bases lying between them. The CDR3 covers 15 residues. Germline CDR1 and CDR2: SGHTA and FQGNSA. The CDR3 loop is CASSLEGGSYNEQFF. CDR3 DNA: TGTGCCAGCAGCTTAGAGGGGGGGTCCTACAATGAGCAGTTCTTC.

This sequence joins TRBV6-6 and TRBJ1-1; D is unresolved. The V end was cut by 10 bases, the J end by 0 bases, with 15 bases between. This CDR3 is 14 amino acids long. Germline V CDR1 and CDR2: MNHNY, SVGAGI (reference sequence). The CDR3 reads CATHQELMNTEAFF. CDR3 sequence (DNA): TGTGCCACACACCAAGAACTCATGAACACTGAAGCTTTCTTT.

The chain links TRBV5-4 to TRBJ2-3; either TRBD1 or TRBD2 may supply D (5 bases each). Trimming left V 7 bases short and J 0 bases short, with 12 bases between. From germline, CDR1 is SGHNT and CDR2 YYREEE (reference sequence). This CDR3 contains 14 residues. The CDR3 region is CASGARDSTDTQYF. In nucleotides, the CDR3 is TGTGCCAGCGGCGCAAGGGACAGCACAGATACGCAGTATTTT.

The DNA of the CDR3 is TGTGCCAGCAGCTTAAGGATATCGACAGGTATCTACGAGCAGTACTTC. Protein: CASSLRISTGIYEQYF. The chain recombines TRBV7-2 with TRBJ2-7; D may be TRBD1 (6 bases). Per germline, CDR1 SGHTA and CDR2 FQGNSA. V dropped 2 bases and J dropped 3 bases, with 17 bases sitting between them. CDR3 size: 16 residues.

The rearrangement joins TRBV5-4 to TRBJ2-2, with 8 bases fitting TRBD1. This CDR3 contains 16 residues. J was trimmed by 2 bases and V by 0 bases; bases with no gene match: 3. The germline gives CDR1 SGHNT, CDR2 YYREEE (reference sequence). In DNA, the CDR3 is TGTGCCAGCAGCTTGGGTGGACAGGGAAACACCGGGGAGCTGTTTTTT. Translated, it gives CASSLGGQGNTGELFF.

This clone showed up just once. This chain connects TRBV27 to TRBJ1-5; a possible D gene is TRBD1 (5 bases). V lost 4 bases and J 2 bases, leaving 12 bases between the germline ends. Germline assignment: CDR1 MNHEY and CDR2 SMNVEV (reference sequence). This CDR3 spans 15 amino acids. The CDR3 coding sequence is TGTGCCAGCAGTTCCGGGACGACGGGCAATCAGCCCCAGCATTTT. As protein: CASSSGTTGNQPQHF.

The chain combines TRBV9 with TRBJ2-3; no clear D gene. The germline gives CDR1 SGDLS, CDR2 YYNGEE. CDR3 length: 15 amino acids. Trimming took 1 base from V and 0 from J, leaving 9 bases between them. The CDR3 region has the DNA TGTGCCAGCAGCGTACGAGGATCTAGCACAGATACGCAGTATTTT. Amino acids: CASSVRGSSTDTQYF.

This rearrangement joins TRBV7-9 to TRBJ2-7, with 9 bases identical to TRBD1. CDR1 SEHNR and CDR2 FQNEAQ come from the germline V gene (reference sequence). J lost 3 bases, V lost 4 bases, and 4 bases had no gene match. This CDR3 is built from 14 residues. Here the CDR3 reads CASSYGQGSYEQYF. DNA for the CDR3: TGTGCCAGCAGCTACGGACAGGGGAGCTACGAGCAGTACTTC.

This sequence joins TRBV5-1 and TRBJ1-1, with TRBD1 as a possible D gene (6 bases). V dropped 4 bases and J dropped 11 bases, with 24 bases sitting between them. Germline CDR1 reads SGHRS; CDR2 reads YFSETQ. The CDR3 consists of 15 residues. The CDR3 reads CASSPSTGAPGQAFF. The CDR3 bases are TGCGCCAGCAGCCCTTCGACGGGGGCTCCAGGGCAGGCTTTCTTT.

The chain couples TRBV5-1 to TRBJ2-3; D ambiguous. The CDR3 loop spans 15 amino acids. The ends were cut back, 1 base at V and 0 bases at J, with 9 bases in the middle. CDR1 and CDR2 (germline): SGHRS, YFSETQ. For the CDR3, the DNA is TGCGCCAGCAGCTTGAGAACAGATAGCACAGATACGCAGTATTTT. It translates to CASSLRTDSTDTQYF.

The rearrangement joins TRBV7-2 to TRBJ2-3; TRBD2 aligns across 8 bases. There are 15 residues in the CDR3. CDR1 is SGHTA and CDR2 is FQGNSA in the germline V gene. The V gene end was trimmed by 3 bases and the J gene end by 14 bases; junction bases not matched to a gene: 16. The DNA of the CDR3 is TGTGCCAGCAGCTTTGGGGTCCGGGGGGGACTAGGCATGTATTTT. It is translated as CASSFGVRGGLGMYF. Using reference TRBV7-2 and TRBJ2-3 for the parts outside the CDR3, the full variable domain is GAGVSQSPSNKVTEKGKDVELRCDPISGHTALYWYRQSLGQGLEFLIYFQGNSAPDKSGLPSDRFSAERTGGSVSTLTIQRTQQEDSAVYLCASSFGVRGGLGMYFGPGTRLTVL.

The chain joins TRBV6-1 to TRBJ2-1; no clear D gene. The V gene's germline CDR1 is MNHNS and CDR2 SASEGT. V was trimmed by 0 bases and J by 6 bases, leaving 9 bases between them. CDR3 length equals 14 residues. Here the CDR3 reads CASSEAFHGNEQFF. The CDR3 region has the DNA TGTGCCAGCAGTGAAGCCTTCCATGGCAATGAGCAGTTCTTC.

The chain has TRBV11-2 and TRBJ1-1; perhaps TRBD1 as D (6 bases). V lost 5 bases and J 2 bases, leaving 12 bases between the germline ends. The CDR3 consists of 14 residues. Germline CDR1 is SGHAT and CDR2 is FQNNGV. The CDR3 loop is CASSPDRHNTEAFF. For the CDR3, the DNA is TGTGCCAGCAGCCCGGACAGACATAACACTGAAGCTTTCTTT.

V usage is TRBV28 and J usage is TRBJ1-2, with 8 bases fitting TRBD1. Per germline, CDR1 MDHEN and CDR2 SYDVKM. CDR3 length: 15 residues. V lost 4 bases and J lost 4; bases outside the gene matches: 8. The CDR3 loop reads CASSSQYRGSYGYTF. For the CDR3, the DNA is TGTGCCAGCAGTTCTCAATACAGGGGGAGCTATGGCTACACCTTC.

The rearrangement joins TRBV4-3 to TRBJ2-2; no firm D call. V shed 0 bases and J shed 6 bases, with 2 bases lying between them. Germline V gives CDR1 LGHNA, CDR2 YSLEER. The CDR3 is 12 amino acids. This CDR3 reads CASSQDSGELFF. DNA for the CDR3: TGCGCCAGCAGCCAAGATTCCGGGGAGCTGTTTTTT.

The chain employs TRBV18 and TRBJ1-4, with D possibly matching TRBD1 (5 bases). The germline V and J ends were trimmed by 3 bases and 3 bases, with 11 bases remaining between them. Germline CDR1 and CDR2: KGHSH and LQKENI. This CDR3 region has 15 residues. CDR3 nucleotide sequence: TGTGCCAGCTCACCCGTGGGGGGGGCTAATGAAAAACTGTTTTTT. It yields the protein CASSPVGGANEKLFF.

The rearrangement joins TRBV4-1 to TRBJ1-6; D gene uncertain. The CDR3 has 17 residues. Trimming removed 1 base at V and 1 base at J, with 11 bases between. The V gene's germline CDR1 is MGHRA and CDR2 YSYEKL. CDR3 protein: CASSQGIPGSYNSPLHF. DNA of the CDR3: TGCGCCAGCAGCCAAGGCATCCCCGGTTCCTATAATTCACCCCTCCACTTT.

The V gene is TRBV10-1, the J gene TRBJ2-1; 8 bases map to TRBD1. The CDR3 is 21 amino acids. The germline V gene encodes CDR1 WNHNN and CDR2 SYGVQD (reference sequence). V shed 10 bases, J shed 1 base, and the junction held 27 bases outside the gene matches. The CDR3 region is CATHRVSSNSQGECSYNEQFF. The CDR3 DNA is TGCGCCACTCACCGCGTGTCATCGAATTCACAGGGGGAATGTTCCTACAATGAGCAGTTCTTC.

CDR3 sequence (DNA): TGTGCCAGCAGGGATGAAAACACCGGGGAGCTGTTTTTT. Encoded protein: CASRDENTGELFF. This chain connects TRBV11-3 to TRBJ2-2; no definite D call. V was pared by 6 bases and J by 2 bases, with 7 bases between. From germline, CDR1 is SGHNT and CDR2 YENEEA. The CDR3 contains 13 residues.

The CDR3 DNA reads TGCGCCAGCAGCCCAATTGCCCGCGCGCAGTTGAGTGAGCAGTTCTTC. Translation gives CASSPIARAQLSEQFF. The V and J genes are TRBV4-1 and TRBJ2-1; no definite D call. Germline CDR1 and CDR2: MGHRA and YSYEKL. The ends were cut back, 4 bases at V and 9 bases at J, with 22 bases in the middle. The CDR3 sequence is 16 residues long.

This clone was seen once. CDR3: CASRQGTVDEQYF. CDR3 DNA sequence: TGCGCCAGCAGACAAGGGACGGTGGATGAGCAGTACTTC. V usage is TRBV5-1 and J usage is TRBJ2-7; D may match TRBD1 or TRBD2 (5 bases each). V was clipped by 5 bases and J by 7 bases, with 16 bases between them. The CDR3 totals 13 residues. Germline V gene data show CDR1 as SGHRS and CDR2 as YFSETQ.

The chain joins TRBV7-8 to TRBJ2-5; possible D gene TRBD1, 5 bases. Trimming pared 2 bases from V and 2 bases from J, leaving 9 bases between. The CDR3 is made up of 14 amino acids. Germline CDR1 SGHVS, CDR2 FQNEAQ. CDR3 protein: CASSLRQLQETQYF. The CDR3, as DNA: TGTGCCAGCAGCTTAAGACAGTTGCAAGAGACCCAGTACTTC.

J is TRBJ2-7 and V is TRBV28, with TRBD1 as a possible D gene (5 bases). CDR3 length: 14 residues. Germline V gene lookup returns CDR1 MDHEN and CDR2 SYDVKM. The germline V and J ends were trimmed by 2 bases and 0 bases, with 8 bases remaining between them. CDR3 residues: CASSLQQDSYEQYF. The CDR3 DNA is TGTGCCAGCAGTTTACAACAGGACTCCTACGAGCAGTACTTC.

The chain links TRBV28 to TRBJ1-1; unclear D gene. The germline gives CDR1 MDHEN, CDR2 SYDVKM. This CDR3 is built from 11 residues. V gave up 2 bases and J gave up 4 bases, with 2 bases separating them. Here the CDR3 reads CASSLSTEAFF. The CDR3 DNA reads TGTGCCAGCAGTTTAAGCACTGAAGCTTTCTTT. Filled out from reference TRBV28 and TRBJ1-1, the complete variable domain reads DVKVTQSSRYLVKRTGEKVFLECVQDMDHENMFWYRQDPGLGLRLIYFSYDVKMKEKGDIPEGYSVSREKKERFSLILESASTNQTSMYLCASSLSTEAFFGQGTRLTVV.

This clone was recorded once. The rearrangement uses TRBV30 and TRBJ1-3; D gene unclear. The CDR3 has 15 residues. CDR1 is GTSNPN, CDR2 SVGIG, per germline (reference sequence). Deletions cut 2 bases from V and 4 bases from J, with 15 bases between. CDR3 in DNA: TGTGCCTGGAGTTCGGACTTAAGTTTAGGAAACACCATATATTTT. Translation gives CAWSSDLSLGNTIYF.

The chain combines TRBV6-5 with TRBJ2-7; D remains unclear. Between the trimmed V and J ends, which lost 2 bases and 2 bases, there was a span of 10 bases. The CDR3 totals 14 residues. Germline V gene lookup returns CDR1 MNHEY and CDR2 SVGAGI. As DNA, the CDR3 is TGTGCCAGCAGTTACGGCGGTACCCCCTACGAGCAGTACTTC. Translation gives CASSYGGTPYEQYF.